This T cell receptor beta chain was recorded in a study of shared clonotypes between healthy human individuals. Deletions cut 0 bases from V and 5 bases from J, with 10 bases between. Germline CDR1 is SGHTA and CDR2 is FQGNSA. The CDR3 has 14 amino acids. Ten immunoSEQ deep assay plates held the unsorted PBMC DNA. The method was immunoSEQ multiplex PCR; TCRdb's version includes in-frame clones alone and lacks a portion of them. Here the sample spans 450,000 to 650,000 clones, roughly four fifths being singletons. Material for sequencing was PBMCs. The origin of this receptor is a woman aged 35 to 49 in good health. Some clones in this sample may be carry-over from other donors' samples. The chain recombines TRBV7-2 with TRBJ2-5; D perhaps matches TRBD2 (6 bases). The CDR3 DNA is TGTGCCAGCAGCTTAGCGGGGGGTCCGGAGACCCAGTACTTC. Translation: CASSLAGGPETQYF.